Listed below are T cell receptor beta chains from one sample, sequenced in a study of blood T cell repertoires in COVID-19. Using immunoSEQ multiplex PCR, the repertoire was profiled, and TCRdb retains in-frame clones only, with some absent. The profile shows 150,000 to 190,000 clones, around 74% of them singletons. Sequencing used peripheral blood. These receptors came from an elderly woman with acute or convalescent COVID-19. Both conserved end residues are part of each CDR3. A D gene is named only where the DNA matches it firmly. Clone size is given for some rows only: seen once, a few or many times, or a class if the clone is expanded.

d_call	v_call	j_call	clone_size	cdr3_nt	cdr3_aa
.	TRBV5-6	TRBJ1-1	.	TGTGCCAGCACACTGCGGGGCTGGTCTGAAGCTTTCTTT	CASTLRGWSEAFF
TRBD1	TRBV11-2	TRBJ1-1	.	TGTGCCAGCAGCCCCCTAGACAGGGATTCTACTGAAGCTTTCTTT	CASSPLDRDSTEAFF
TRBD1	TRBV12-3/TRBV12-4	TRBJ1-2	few	TGTGCCAGCAGGTCGGGACAGGTATACGGCTACACCTTC	CASRSGQVYGYTF
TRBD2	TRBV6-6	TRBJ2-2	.	TGTGCCACCGCCCTAGCGGGTGGGACCGGGGAGCTGTTTTTT	CATALAGGTGELFF
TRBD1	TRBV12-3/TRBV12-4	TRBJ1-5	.	TGTGCCAGCAGGGAAACAGGGGATCAGCCCCAGCATTTT	CASRETGDQPQHF
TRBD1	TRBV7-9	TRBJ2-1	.	TGTGCCAGCAGACCGGACAGGGGGCACCATGAGCAGTTCTTC	CASRPDRGHHEQFF
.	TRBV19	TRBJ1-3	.	TGTGCCACCAACCATCTGGGGGGTCCTGGAAACACCATATATTTT	CATNHLGGPGNTIYF
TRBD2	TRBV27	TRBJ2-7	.	TGTGCCAGCAGTTTACGGGCTAGCGGGGGCAACTCCTACGAGCAGTACTTC	CASSLRASGGNSYEQYF
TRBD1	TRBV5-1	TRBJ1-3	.	TGCGCCAGCAGCGGGACAGGGACTGGAAACACCATATATTTT	CASSGTGTGNTIYF
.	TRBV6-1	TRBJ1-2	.	TGTGCCAGCAGCGAAGGGGGAGGCTATGGCTACACCTTC	CASSEGGGYGYTF
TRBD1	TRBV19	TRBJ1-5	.	TGTGCCAGTAGTAACCGGGACAGGGGGCCTCAGCCCCAGCATTTT	CASSNRDRGPQPQHF
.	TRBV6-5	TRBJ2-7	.	TGTGCCAGCCTTGATCCTGGGGCAGGGGCGTTCGAGCAGTACTTC	CASLDPGAGAFEQYF
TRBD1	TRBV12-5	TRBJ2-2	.	TGTGCTAGTGGTCAAGGACAGGGGCACACCGGGGAGCTGTTTTTT	CASGQGQGHTGELFF
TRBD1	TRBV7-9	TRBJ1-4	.	TGTGCCAGCAGCTTTCGGTCAGGGGGAAACACTAATGAAAAACTGTTTTTT	CASSFRSGGNTNEKLFF
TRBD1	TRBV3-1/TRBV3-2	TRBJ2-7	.	TGTGCCAGCAGCCAAGCTTGGGATACAGGGGGCTCCTACGAGCAGTACTTC	CASSQAWDTGGSYEQYF
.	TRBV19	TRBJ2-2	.	TGTGCCAGTAGTATAGCGGACAAAGCGAACACCGGGGAGCTGTTTTTT	CASSIADKANTGELFF
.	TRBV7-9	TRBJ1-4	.	TGTGCCAGCAGCTTCGGGTCGGGTGCAACTAATGAAAAACTGTTTTTT	CASSFGSGATNEKLFF
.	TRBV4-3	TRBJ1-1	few	TGCGCCAGCAGCCAAGATTTCGGGTCCACCCTTTTAGCTTTCTTT	CASSQDFGSTLLAFF
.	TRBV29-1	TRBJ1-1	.	TGCAGCGTTGCCGGACGCCTCGGACACCCTGAAGCTTTCTTT	CSVAGRLGHPEAFF
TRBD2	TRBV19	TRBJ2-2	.	TGTGCCAGTAGTAGGCTAGCGGGAGGATCGGGGGAGCTGTTTTTT	CASSRLAGGSGELFF
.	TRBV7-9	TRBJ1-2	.	TGTGCCAGCAGCGGCCCCGGACATTCCTACGGCTACACCTTC	CASSGPGHSYGYTF
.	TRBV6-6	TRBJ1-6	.	TGTGCCAGCAGTTACTTGGGACAAAATTCACCCCTCCACTTT	CASSYLGQNSPLHF
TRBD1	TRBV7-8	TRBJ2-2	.	TGTGCCAGCAGCTTGGGACAGGGGGCTGGGACCGGGGAGCTGTTTTTT	CASSLGQGAGTGELFF
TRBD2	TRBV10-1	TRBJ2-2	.	TGCGCCAGCAGTGAGAGCGGGGGGGCCCTCGGGGAGCTGTTTTTT	CASSESGGALGELFF
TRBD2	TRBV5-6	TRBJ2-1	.	TGTGCCAGCAGCCTGTTCCTGACTAGCGGTTACAATGAGCAGTTCTTC	CASSLFLTSGYNEQFF
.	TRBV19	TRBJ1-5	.	TGTGCCAGTACTACTCCCCGGGGGGTCAATCAGCCCCAGCATTTT	CASTTPRGVNQPQHF
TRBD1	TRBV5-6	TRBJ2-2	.	TGTGCCAGCAGAACAAACGGTGGGACAGAAGTCGGGGAGCTGTTTTTT	CASRTNGGTEVGELFF
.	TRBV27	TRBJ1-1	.	TGTGCCAGCAGTTTAGCAGGTAGGAACACTGAAGCTTTCTTT	CASSLAGRNTEAFF
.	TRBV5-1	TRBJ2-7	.	TGCGCCAGCAGCTTGGGGGGCGGGGCCTCCTACGAGCAGTACTTC	CASSLGGGASYEQYF
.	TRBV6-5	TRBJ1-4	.	TGTGCCAGCAGCGGGGGCACGGGGGGCGAAAAACTGTTTTTT	CASSGGTGGEKLFF
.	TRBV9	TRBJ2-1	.	TGTGCCAGCAGCGTAGAGTGGGGCCGGGTAAGCAATGAGCAGTTCTTC	CASSVEWGRVSNEQFF
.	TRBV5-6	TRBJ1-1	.	TGTGCCAGCAGCTTACTGACAGGTCAAATGAACACTGAAGCTTTCTTT	CASSLLTGQMNTEAFF
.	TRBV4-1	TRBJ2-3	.	TGCGCCAGCAGCCAAGAGGAGGGGGCGAGAACAGATACGCAGTATTTT	CASSQEEGARTDTQYF
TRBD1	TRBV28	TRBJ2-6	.	TGTGCCAGCACGAGGGACAGGGGATCCTCTGGGGCCAACGTCCTGACTTTC	CASTRDRGSSGANVLTF
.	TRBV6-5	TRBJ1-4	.	TGTGCCAGCAGAAGGGGATCAACTAATGAAAAACTGTTTTTT	CASRRGSTNEKLFF
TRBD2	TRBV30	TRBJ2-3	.	TGTGCCTGGAGAGATCTAGCGGGAGGAACAGATACGCAGTATTTT	CAWRDLAGGTDTQYF
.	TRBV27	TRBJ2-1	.	TGTGCCAGCACCCTATCGAGACCGGGGGGCCCCTCCAATGAGCAGTTCTTC	CASTLSRPGGPSNEQFF
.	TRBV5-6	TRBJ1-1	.	TGTGCCAGCAGCTTTACATACATGAACACTGAAGCTTTCTTT	CASSFTYMNTEAFF
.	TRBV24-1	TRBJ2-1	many	TGTGCCACCAGTGGCCCTGGGGGGGCACGGGAGCAGTTCTTC	CATSGPGGAREQFF
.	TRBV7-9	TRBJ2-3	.	TGTGCCAGCAGCCAACGCCAGGGTACAGATACGCAGTATTTT	CASSQRQGTDTQYF
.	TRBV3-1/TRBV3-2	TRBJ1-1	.	TGTGCCAGCAGCCAGGGCGGGCTGGCGGCTTTCTTT	CASSQGGLAAFF